The T cell receptor beta chain under discussion was sequenced for a study of control samples from healthy donors and cancer patients. The CDR3 contains 14 residues. Germline assignment: CDR1 SQVTM and CDR2 ANQGSEA. V trimming: 5 bases; J trimming: 2 bases; junction bases outside the gene matches: 8. Generated by immunoSEQ multiplex PCR, the TCRdb table keeps only in-frame clones and is missing some. This table has 100,000 to 150,000 clones, roughly nine tenths appearing once. The sequenced material came from blood. This chain joins TRBV29-1 and TRBJ1-1, with 7 bases that match TRBD1. This clonotype was sampled from a woman aged 18-29 years in good health. The CDR3 protein is CSVRLQGINTEAFF. CDR3 nucleotide sequence: TGCAGCGTTCGGCTACAGGGGATAAACACTGAAGCTTTCTTT. The full variable domain, with the rest looked up from reference TRBV29-1 and TRBJ1-1, is SAVISQKPSRDICQRGTSLTIQCQVDSQVTMMFWYRQQPGQSLTLIATANQGSEATYESGFVIDKFPISRPNLTFSTLTVSNMSPEDSSIYLCSVRLQGINTEAFFGQGTRLTVV.